The present TCR beta chain was sequenced within a study of identical twins. Whole-study results and caveats: Out-of-frame alpha sequences shared by twins showed excess low generation probability.

V was cut by 0 bases and J by 4 bases, with 15 bases left in between. The CDR3 extends over 16 amino acids. Worth noting for this clonotype: The antigen is unknown.

One entry per CDR3 protein, called by TCRdb with MiXCR from the 5' RACE reads. The repertoire holds 550,000 to 700,000 distinct CDR3 sequences, 21% seen once, with approximately 4.5% in the top ten. This same sample was also part of a study on T cells expressing NK-cell markers. That paper adds: Underlying the TCR beta repertoires were sorted CD3+CD56+NKG2C+, CD3+CD56+NKG2C- and CD3+CD56-NKG2C+ T cells. Top CD8+ clonotypes included the dominant CD3+CD56+NKG2C+ clonotypes in five to seven donors. The CD3+CD56-NKG2C+ fraction of a few donors was likewise dominated by these clonotypes.

The TCR was taken from a woman between 18 and 30 years old in good health. The specimen sequenced was PBMCs. The chain couples TRBV12-3 or TRBV12-4 to TRBJ1-2; no clear D. In DNA form, the CDR3 reads TGTGCCAGCAGTTTAGCGCGCCGGGCTGGGGTCTATGGCTACACCTTC. Encoded protein: CASSLARRAGVYGYTF.